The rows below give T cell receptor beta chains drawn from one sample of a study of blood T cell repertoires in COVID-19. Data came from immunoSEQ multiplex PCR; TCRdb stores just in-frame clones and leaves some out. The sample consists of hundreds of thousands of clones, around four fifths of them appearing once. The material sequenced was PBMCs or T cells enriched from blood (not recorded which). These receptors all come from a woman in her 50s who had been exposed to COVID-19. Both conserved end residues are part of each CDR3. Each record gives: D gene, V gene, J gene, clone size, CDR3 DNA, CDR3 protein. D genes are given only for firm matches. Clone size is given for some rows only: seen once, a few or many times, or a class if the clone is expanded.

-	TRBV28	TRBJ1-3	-	TGTGCCAGCAGTTTATCGGGGATTTTCGGAAACACCATATATTTT	CASSLSGIFGNTIYF
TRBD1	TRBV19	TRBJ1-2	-	TGTGCCAGTAGCCTAACCGGGACAGGGTTTAACTATGGCTACACCTTC	CASSLTGTGFNYGYTF
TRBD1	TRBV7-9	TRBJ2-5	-	TGTGCCAGCAGCTTAATCACAGGGGCATCGGGAGAGACCCAGTACTTC	CASSLITGASGETQYF
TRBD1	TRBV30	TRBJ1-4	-	TGTGCCTGCAATCCCGGGACAGGGGACGAAAAACTGTTTTTT	CACNPGTGDEKLFF
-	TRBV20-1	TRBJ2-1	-	TGCAGTGCACAGTACAATGAGCAGTTCTTC	CSAQYNEQFF
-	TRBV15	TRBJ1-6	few	TGTGCCACCAGCAGAGATAGAGGATCACCCCTCCACTTT	CATSRDRGSPLHF
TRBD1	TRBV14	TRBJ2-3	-	TGTGCCAGCAGCCAAGCGAGGGGGCTCGGAGATACGCAGTATTTT	CASSQARGLGDTQYF
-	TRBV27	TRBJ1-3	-	TGTGCCAGCAGTTACAGTCTCTCTGGAAACACCATATATTTT	CASSYSLSGNTIYF
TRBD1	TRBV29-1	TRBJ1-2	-	TGCAGCGTTATGACAGGGGGCAATGCGTATGGCTACACCTTC	CSVMTGGNAYGYTF
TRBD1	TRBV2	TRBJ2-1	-	TGTGCCAGCAGTGAAGTGACAGGGTACAGTGAGCAGTTCTTC	CASSEVTGYSEQFF
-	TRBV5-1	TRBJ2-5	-	TGCGCCAGCAGCTTGGATACGGGTCGTCAAGAGACCCAGTACTTC	CASSLDTGRQETQYF
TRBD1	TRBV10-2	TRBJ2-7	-	TGCGCCAGCGGACAGGGTCACGAGCAGTACTTC	CASGQGHEQYF
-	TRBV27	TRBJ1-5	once	TGTGCCAGCAGTTTAAACCGACAGGCTAATCAGCCCCAGCATTTT	CASSLNRQANQPQHF
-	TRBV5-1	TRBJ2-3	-	TGCGCCAGCAGCTTGGAGGACATCACAGATACGCAGTATTTT	CASSLEDITDTQYF
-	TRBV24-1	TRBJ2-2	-	TGTGCCACCAGTGTGGACTCGAACACCGGGGAGCTGTTTTTT	CATSVDSNTGELFF
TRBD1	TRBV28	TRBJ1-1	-	TGTGCCAGCAGCCCGCCCAGGGGGCCTGCTGAAGCTTTCTTT	CASSPPRGPAEAFF
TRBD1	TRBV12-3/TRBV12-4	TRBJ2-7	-	TGTGCCAGCACCCCGGACAGGGCCTACGAGCAGTACTTC	CASTPDRAYEQYF
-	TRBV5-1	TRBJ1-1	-	TGCGCCAGCAGCCCGTCGACAGGTCCGAACACTGAAGCTTTCTTT	CASSPSTGPNTEAFF
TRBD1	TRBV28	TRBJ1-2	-	TGTGCCAGCAGTTTATTGGGGACCAGGGGGAACTATGGCTACACCTTC	CASSLLGTRGNYGYTF
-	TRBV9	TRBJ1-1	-	TGTGCCAGCAGCCGGAGCCACTCGGGGACTGAAGCTTTCTTT	CASSRSHSGTEAFF
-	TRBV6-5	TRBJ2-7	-	TGTGCCAGCAGTTGGGCCAGCACCTACGAGCAGTACTTC	CASSWASTYEQYF
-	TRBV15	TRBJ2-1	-	TGTGCCACCAGCAGCGACGGGGGCTCCTACAATGAGCAGTTCTTC	CATSSDGGSYNEQFF
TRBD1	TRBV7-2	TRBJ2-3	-	TGTGCCAGCAGCCCGGGGACAGGCTTTCGCACAGATACGCAGTATTTT	CASSPGTGFRTDTQYF
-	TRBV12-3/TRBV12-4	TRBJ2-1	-	TGTGCCAGCAGTCCGAGAGTTGATGAGCAGTTCTTC	CASSPRVDEQFF